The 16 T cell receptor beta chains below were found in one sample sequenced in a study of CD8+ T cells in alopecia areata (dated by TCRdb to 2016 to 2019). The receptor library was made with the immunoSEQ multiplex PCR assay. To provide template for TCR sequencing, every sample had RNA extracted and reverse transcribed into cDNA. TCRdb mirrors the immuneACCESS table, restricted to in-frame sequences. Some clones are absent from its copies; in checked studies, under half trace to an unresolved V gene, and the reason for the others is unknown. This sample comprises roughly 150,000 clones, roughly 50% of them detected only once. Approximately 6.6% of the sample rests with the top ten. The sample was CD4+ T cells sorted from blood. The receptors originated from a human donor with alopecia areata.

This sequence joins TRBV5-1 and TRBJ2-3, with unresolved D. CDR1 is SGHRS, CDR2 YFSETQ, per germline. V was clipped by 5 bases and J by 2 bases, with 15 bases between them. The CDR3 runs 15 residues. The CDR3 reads CASRSISGNTDTQYF. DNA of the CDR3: TGCGCCAGCAGATCAATATCTGGGAACACAGATACGCAGTATTTT.

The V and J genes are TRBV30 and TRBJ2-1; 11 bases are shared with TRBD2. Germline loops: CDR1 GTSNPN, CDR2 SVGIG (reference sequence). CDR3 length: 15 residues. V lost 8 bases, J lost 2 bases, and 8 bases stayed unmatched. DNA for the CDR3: TGTGCCCGGGGGGTACTAGCGGGAGCCTACAATGAGCAGTTCTTC. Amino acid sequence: CARGVLAGAYNEQFF.

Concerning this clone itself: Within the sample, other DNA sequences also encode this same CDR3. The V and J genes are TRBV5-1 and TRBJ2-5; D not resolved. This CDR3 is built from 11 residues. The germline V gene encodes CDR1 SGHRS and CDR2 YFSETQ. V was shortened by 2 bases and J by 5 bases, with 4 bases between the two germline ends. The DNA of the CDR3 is TGCGCCAGCAGCTTTCGGGAGACCCAGTACTTC. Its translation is CASSFRETQYF.

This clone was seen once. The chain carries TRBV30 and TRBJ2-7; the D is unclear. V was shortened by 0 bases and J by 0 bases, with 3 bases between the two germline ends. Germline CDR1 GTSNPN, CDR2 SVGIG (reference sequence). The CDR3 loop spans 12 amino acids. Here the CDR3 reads CAWSVNSYEQYF. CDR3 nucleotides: TGTGCCTGGAGTGTAAACTCCTACGAGCAGTACTTC. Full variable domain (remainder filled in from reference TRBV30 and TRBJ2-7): SQTIHQWPATLVQPVGSPLSLECTVEGTSNPNLYWYRQAAGRGLQLLFYSVGIGQISSEVPQNLSASRPQDRQFILSSKKLLLSDSGFYLCAWSVNSYEQYFGPGTRLTVT.

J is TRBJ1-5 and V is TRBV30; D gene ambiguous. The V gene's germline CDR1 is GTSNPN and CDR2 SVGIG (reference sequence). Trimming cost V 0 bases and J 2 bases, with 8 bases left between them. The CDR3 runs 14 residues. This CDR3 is CAWSVSSGNQPQHF. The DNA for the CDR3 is TGTGCCTGGAGTGTCAGTTCTGGCAATCAGCCCCAGCATTTT.

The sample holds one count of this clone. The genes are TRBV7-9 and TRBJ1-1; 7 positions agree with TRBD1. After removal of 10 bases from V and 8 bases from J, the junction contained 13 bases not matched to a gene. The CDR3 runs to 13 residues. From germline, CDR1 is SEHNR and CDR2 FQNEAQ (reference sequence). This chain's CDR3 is CATTETEGQEAFF. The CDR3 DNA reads TGTGCCACCACAGAAACCGAGGGACAGGAAGCTTTCTTT.

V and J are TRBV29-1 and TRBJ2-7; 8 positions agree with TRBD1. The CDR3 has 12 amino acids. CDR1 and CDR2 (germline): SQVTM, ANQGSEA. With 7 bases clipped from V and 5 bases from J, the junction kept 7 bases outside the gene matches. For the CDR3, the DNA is TGCAGCGGAAGGACAGGGCGCCACGAGCAGTACTTC. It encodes CSGRTGRHEQYF.

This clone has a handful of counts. In nucleotides, the CDR3 is TGTGCCAGCAGCTTAGTGGCACTAGCGCGCTTGGAGACCCAGTACTTC. Amino acid sequence: CASSLVALARLETQYF. This chain connects TRBV7-9 to TRBJ2-5; TRBD2 aligns across 7 bases. V gave up 1 base and J gave up 5 bases; unmatched junction bases: 10. There are 16 residues in the CDR3. Germline CDR1 reads SEHNR; CDR2 reads FQNEAQ (reference sequence).

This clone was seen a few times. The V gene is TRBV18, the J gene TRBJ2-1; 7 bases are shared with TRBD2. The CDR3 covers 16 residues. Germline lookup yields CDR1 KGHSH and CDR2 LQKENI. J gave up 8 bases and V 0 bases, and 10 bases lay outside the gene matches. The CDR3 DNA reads TGTGCCAGCTCACCACCGGGGCAGCGGGGATCAGATGAGCAGTTCTTC. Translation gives CASSPPGQRGSDEQFF.

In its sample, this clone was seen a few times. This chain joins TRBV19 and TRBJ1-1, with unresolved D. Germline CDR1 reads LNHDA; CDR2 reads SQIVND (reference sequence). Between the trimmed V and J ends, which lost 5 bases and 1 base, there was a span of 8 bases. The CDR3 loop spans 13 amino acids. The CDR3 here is CASSPRGNTEAFF. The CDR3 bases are TGTGCCAGTAGTCCGAGAGGGAACACTGAAGCTTTCTTT.

The CDR3 reads CASSLDGLREAFF. The CDR3 DNA follows: TGCGCCAGCAGCTTGGACGGGTTGCGAGAAGCTTTCTTT. The rearrangement links TRBV5-1 to TRBJ1-1; D is uncertain. This CDR3 spans 13 amino acids. Trimming cost V 0 bases and J 8 bases, with 11 bases left between them. Per the germline V gene, CDR1 is SGHRS and CDR2 is YFSETQ.

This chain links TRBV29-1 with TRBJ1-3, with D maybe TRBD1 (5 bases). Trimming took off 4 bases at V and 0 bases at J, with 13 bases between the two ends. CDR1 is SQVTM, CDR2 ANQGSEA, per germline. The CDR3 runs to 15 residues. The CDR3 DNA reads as TGCAGCGTTGCTCCAACAGGAAACTCTGGAAACACCATATATTTT. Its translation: CSVAPTGNSGNTIYF.

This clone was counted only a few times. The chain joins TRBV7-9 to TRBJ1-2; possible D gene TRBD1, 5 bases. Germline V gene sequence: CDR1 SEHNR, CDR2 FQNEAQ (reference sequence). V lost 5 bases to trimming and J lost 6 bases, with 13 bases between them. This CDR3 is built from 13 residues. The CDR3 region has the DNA TGTGCCAGCAGCCCTAGGGGCAGGGATGGCTACACCTTC. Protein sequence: CASSPRGRDGYTF.

The CDR3 DNA follows: TGCGCCAGCAGTGCGACAGGGGGAACCTACGAGCAGTACTTC. Its translation: CASSATGGTYEQYF. The chain links TRBV5-1 to TRBJ2-7; 9 positions agree with TRBD1. Losses at the gene ends were 5 bases for V and 2 bases for J; bases not matched to a gene: 5. This CDR3 contains 14 residues. Germline CDR1 reads SGHRS; CDR2 reads YFSETQ.

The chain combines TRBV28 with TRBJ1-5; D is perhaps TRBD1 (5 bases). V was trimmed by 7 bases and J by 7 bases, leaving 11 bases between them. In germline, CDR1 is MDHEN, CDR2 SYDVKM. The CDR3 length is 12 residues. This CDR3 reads CASTTTVQPQHF. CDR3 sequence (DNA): TGTGCCAGCACCACGACAGTCCAGCCCCAGCATTTT.

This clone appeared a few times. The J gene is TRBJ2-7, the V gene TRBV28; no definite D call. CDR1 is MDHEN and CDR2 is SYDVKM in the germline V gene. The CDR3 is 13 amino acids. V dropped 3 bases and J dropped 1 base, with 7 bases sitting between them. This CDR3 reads CASSFTNSYEQYF. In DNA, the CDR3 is TGTGCCAGCAGTTTTACCAATTCCTACGAGCAGTACTTC.